This TCR beta chain appears in the sequencing data of a study of OX40 agonist ivuxolimab in advanced cancers. Study-wide findings and caveats: At doses 0.1 to 3.0 mg/kg, CD4+ and CD8+ clones expanded.

Method: immunoSEQ multiplex PCR; TCRdb's copy keeps in-frame clones and lacks some. The sample carries tens of thousands of clones, around 80% recorded once. Germline loops: CDR1 SEHNR, CDR2 FQNEAQ (reference sequence). The CDR3 runs 14 residues. V lost 3 bases and J 5 bases, leaving 10 bases between the germline ends. With regard to this clone: Its antigen is as yet unknown.

The source was CD4+ or CD8+ T cells sorted from blood, collected in a trial of the OX40 agonist ivuxolimab. The rearrangement joins TRBV7-9 to TRBJ2-2, with D maybe TRBD2 (5 bases). The sequence was collected from an adult with an advanced solid tumor such as melanoma, head and neck, liver or kidney cancer. As DNA, the CDR3 is TGTGCCAGCAGCTTCGGAGGACGGACCGGGGAGCTGTTTTTT. The encoded protein is CASSFGGRTGELFF.